These T cell receptor beta chains were read from a single sample in a study of long-term antiretroviral therapy in people with HIV. Repertoires were generated with immunoSEQ multiplex PCR, while TCRdb's copy carries only in-frame clones and drops some. The sample includes approximately 39,000 clones, over 75% of them seen just once. The sample consisted of unsorted PBMCs, taken 1.5 years after starting antiretroviral therapy. These receptor sequences come from a man aged 18 to 29 with HIV. Each CDR3 is given with its conserved first and last residue. Fields, in order: clone size, V gene, CDR3 length, D gene, J gene, CDR3 protein, CDR3 DNA. D genes are given only for firm matches. For some rows the clone size is stated as once, few or many, or as a class when expanded; others skip it.

once,TRBV11-2,11,-,TRBJ1-1,CASQGYTEAFF,TGTGCCAGCCAGGGGTACACTGAAGCTTTCTTT
-,TRBV6-5,15,-,TRBJ2-5,CASSYSSVGQETQYF,TGTGCCAGCAGTTACTCTTCGGTGGGCCAAGAGACCCAGTACTTC
-,TRBV7-3,14,-,TRBJ2-3,CASSSGLYTDTQYF,TGTGCCAGCAGCTCGGGACTCTACACAGATACGCAGTATTTT
few,TRBV28,14,-,TRBJ2-7,CASSLRQGSYEQYF,TGTGCCAGCAGTTTAAGGCAGGGCTCCTACGAGCAGTACTTC
-,TRBV6-5,13,-,TRBJ2-3,CASSYTATDTQYF,TGTGCCAGCAGTTACACCGCCACAGATACGCAGTATTTT
-,TRBV5-6,12,TRBD2,TRBJ2-7,CASGREGYEQYF,TGTGCCAGCGGGCGGGAGGGCTACGAGCAGTACTTC
-,TRBV7-7,13,TRBD1,TRBJ2-5,CASSPGTAETQYF,TGTGCCAGCAGCCCCGGGACAGCTGAGACCCAGTACTTC
-,TRBV4-1,14,-,TRBJ1-1,CASSQVGMNTEAFF,TGCGCCAGCAGCCAAGTCGGTATGAACACTGAAGCTTTCTTT
-,TRBV19,17,TRBD2,TRBJ2-3,CASSTLGLAVSTDTQYF,TGTGCCAGTAGTACCCTGGGACTAGCGGTTAGCACAGATACGCAGTATTTT
-,TRBV7-9,14,-,TRBJ1-2,CASSHRSAAYGYTF,TGTGCCAGCAGCCACCGCTCGGCAGCATACGGCTACACCTTC
-,TRBV7-2,19,-,TRBJ2-2,CASSLVSSVWGDWAGELFF,TGTGCCAGCAGCTTAGTCTCCAGTGTATGGGGGGACTGGGCCGGGGAGCTGTTTTTT
few,TRBV25-1,14,-,TRBJ2-5,CASSEKAWGETQYF,TGTGCCAGCAGTGAAAAGGCCTGGGGGGAGACCCAGTACTTC
-,TRBV4-2,16,TRBD2,TRBJ2-5,CASSRTLAGEGETQYF,TGTGCCAGCAGCCGGACCCTAGCGGGAGAGGGAGAGACCCAGTACTTC
-,TRBV5-8,11,-,TRBJ2-2,CASILGGELFF,TGTGCCAGCATCCTCGGCGGGGAGCTGTTTTTT
-,TRBV30,16,TRBD2,TRBJ2-7,CAWSVIGGGPLSEQYF,TGTGCCTGGAGTGTAATTGGCGGGGGGCCTCTAAGCGAGCAGTACTTC
-,TRBV23-1,13,-,TRBJ2-7,CASRRQDSYEQYF,TGCGCCAGCAGGAGACAGGACTCCTACGAGCAGTACTTC
few,TRBV19,14,TRBD2,TRBJ2-7,CASSIALAGAEQYF,TGTGCCAGTAGTATTGCACTAGCGGGAGCCGAGCAGTACTTC
-,TRBV14,17,-,TRBJ2-7,CASSQESRTGESYEQYF,TGTGCCAGCAGCCAAGAATCTCGGACGGGAGAATCCTACGAGCAGTACTTC
-,TRBV4-1,16,-,TRBJ2-7,CASSQDLGRGLDEQYF,TGCGCCAGCAGCCAAGATCTGGGACGGGGGTTGGACGAGCAGTACTTC
-,TRBV6-1,16,TRBD2,TRBJ2-5,CASSDSGGGEEETQYF,TGTGCCAGCAGTGACAGTGGCGGGGGGGAAGAAGAGACCCAGTACTTC
few,TRBV4-2,13,-,TRBJ2-1,CASSQDGGREQFF,TGTGCCAGCAGCCAAGATGGGGGGCGTGAGCAGTTCTTC
-,TRBV5-6,17,TRBD2,TRBJ2-5,CASSLDRGGTSVKTQYF,TGTGCCAGCAGCTTGGACAGGGGGGGGACTAGCGTAAAGACCCAGTACTTC
-,TRBV25-1,13,-,TRBJ1-2,CASSRAANYGYTF,TGTGCCAGCAGTAGGGCAGCTAACTATGGCTACACCTTC
-,TRBV7-3,13,-,TRBJ1-4,CASSQGQGEKLFF,TGTGCCAGCAGCCAGGGGCAGGGAGAAAAACTGTTTTTT
-,TRBV18,16,TRBD1,TRBJ1-4,CASSSHRGSTNEKLFF,TGTGCCAGCTCATCCCACAGGGGATCAACTAATGAAAAACTGTTTTTT
-,TRBV27,15,-,TRBJ2-7,CASSLSTGRTYEQYF,TGTGCCAGCAGTTTATCCACAGGAAGAACCTACGAGCAGTACTTC
-,TRBV11-2,14,-,TRBJ1-3,CASSLEFAGNTIYF,TGTGCCAGCAGCTTAGAGTTCGCCGGAAACACCATATATTTT
once,TRBV2,15,TRBD2,TRBJ2-1,CASGGLAQSYNEQFF,TGTGCCAGCGGGGGACTAGCCCAGTCCTACAATGAGCAGTTCTTC
few,TRBV28,14,TRBD1,TRBJ1-2,CASSLVGTDYGYTF,TGTGCCAGCAGTTTAGTTGGGACAGACTATGGCTACACCTTC
-,TRBV28,15,TRBD2,TRBJ2-7,CASSLGTSGRAEQYF,TGTGCCAGCAGTCTTGGGACTAGCGGGAGGGCGGAGCAGTACTTC
-,TRBV5-1,15,-,TRBJ2-3,CASSFQGKGTDTQYF,TGCGCCAGCAGCTTTCAGGGAAAAGGTACAGATACGCAGTATTTT
-,TRBV2,14,-,TRBJ1-1,CASSDSVVDTEAFF,TGTGCCAGCAGTGATTCGGTGGTGGACACTGAAGCTTTCTTT
-,TRBV6-5,14,-,TRBJ1-1,CASRHPAGNTEAFF,TGTGCCAGCAGACATCCAGCAGGGAACACTGAAGCTTTCTTT
-,TRBV6-1,14,-,TRBJ1-5,CASSERGGFQPQHF,TGTGCCAGCAGTGAAAGGGGGGGGTTTCAGCCCCAGCATTTT
-,TRBV5-8,13,-,TRBJ2-5,CASSLSGTRTQYF,TGTGCCAGCAGCTTAAGCGGGACAAGGACCCAGTACTTC
-,TRBV5-6,12,-,TRBJ2-3,CASSLARYTQYF,TGTGCCAGCAGCTTGGCTCGGTATACGCAGTATTTT
-,TRBV6-5,15,-,TRBJ2-2,CASSPQVVNTGELFF,TGTGCCAGCTCCCCTCAGGTCGTAAACACCGGGGAGCTGTTTTTT
-,TRBV6-1,14,TRBD1,TRBJ1-1,CASSGRGSNTEAFF,TGTGCCAGCAGTGGCAGGGGGTCGAACACTGAAGCTTTCTTT
-,TRBV25-1,13,TRBD1,TRBJ1-5,CASGTGGNQPQHF,TGTGCCTCCGGGACAGGGGGCAATCAGCCCCAGCATTTT
-,TRBV11-2,11,-,TRBJ1-1,CASSLTGGVLF,TGTGCCAGCAGCTTAACGGGGGGCGTCCTCTTT
-,TRBV6-5,14,-,TRBJ2-7,CASSASGLKYEQYF,TGTGCCAGCAGTGCCTCCGGACTGAAGTACGAGCAGTACTTC
few,TRBV28,13,-,TRBJ2-7,CASSFQGSYEQYF,TGTGCCAGCAGTTTCCAGGGGTCCTACGAGCAGTACTTC
-,TRBV7-2,15,-,TRBJ2-3,CASSLMARSTDTQYF,TGTGCCAGCAGCTTGATGGCGCGTAGCACAGATACGCAGTATTTT
-,TRBV5-1,17,TRBD1,TRBJ2-3,CASSAQPGQGATDTQYF,TGCGCCAGCAGCGCGCAGCCGGGACAGGGGGCAACAGATACGCAGTATTTT
-,TRBV27,13,-,TRBJ1-1,CASSSTAWSEAFF,TGTGCCAGCAGTTCGACCGCGTGGTCTGAAGCTTTCTTT
-,TRBV19,12,-,TRBJ2-1,CASSSTGNEQFF,TGTGCCAGTAGCTCGACTGGCAATGAGCAGTTCTTC
-,TRBV19,14,-,TRBJ2-3,CASRRGGGADTQYF,TGTGCCAGCCGTAGGGGCGGAGGGGCAGATACGCAGTATTTT